This entry describes one T cell receptor (beta chain). Its antigen is currently unknown. Profiling relied on immunoSEQ multiplex PCR, and the TCRdb table lists in-frame clones only, not all of them. The sample yields some 130,000 clones, about 91% seen once. This CDR3 region has 13 residues. The germline V gene has CDR1 KGHDR and CDR2 SFDVKD. V was pared by 9 bases and J by 4 bases, with 11 bases between. The data were taken from a study of T cell responses to AZD1222 COVID-19 vaccine. The study's findings and limits: Clonal diversity was possibly underestimated, and the donors were mostly white British, with more females. With dominance at 160-218 and 743-854, vaccine-associated CD4 TCRs spanned spike.

The specimen was peripheral blood, collected on day 0 of AZD1222 vaccination. The TCR was taken from an adult in good health. This sequence joins TRBV24-1 and TRBJ2-2, with no clear D. The CDR3 nucleotides are TGTGCCACCGGGCACGAGGTCACCGGGGAGCTGTTTTTT. It translates to CATGHEVTGELFF.